This T cell receptor beta chain is drawn from a study of cytomegalovirus exposure and HLA in healthy donors. Whole-study context: Approximately 190 million T cells yielded 90 million to 130 million unique TCR beta sequences in earlier analysis.

The ends were cut back, 5 bases at V and 2 bases at J, with 16 bases in the middle. CDR1 is LNHNV and CDR2 is YYDKDF in the germline V gene (reference sequence). The length of the CDR3 is 15 residues. Both 60 Vbeta primers and 13 Jbeta primers went into the PCR. The data were produced by immunoSEQ multiplex PCR, yet TCRdb's version contains in-frame clones alone and is incomplete. There are about 160,000 clones in the sample; approximately 81% occur only once, and 2.4% lies in the top ten. On this clone: Its antigen remains unidentified.

Findings and caveats of the study: It was in a later analysis that TCR association rates were seen to vary by HLA locus, highest for DRB1 and lowest for HLA-C. Highly shared sequence variants in one cluster were likely a sequencing artifact. Analyzed later, most CMV-associated TCR beta chains appeared HLA-restricted.

V is TRBV15 and J is TRBJ2-7; the D gene is possibly TRBD2 (7 bases). Sequencing was carried out using PBMCs. The sequence derives from a male donor in good health and CMV-seronegative. The CDR3 DNA sequence: TGTGCCACCAGCGGACGAAGCGGGACACCCTACGAGCAGTACTTC. Translation: CATSGRSGTPYEQYF.